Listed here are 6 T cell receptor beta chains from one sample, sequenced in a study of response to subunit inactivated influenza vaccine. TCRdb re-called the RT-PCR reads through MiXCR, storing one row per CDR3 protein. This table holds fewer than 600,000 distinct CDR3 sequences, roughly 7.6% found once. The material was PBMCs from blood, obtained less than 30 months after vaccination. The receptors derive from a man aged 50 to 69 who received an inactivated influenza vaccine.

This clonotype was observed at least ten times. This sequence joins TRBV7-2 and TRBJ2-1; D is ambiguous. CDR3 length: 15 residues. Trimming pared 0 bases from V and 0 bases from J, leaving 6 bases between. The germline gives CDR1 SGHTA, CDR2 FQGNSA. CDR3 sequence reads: CASSLARNSYNEQFF. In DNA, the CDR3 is TGTGCCAGCAGCTTAGCCAGAAACTCCTACAATGAGCAGTTCTTC.

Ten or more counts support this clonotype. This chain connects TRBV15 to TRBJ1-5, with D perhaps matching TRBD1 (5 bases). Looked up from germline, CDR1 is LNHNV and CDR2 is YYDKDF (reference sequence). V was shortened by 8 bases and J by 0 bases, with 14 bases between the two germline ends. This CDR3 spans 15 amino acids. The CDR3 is CATGSQGYSNQPQHF. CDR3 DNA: TGTGCCACCGGGTCCCAGGGTTATAGCAATCAGCCCCAGCATTTT.

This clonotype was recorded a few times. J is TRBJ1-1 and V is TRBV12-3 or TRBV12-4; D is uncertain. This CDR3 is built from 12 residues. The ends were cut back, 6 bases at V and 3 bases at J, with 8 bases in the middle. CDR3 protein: CASRGLDTEAFF. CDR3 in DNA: TGTGCCAGCAGGGGTCTCGACACTGAAGCTTTCTTT.

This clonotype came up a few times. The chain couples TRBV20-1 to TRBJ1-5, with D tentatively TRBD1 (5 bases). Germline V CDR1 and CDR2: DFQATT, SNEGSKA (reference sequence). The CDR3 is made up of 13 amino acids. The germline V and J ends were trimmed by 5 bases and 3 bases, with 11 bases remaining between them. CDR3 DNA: TGCAGTGCTTCCGGGACCCTCAATCAGCCCCAGCATTTT. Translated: CSASGTLNQPQHF.

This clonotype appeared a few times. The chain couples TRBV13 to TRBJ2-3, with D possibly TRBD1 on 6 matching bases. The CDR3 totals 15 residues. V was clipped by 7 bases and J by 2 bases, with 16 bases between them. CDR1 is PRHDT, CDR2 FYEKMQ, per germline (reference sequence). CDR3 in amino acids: CASTTRGGFTDTQYF. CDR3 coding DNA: TGTGCCAGCACCACCCGAGGGGGTTTCACAGATACGCAGTATTTT.

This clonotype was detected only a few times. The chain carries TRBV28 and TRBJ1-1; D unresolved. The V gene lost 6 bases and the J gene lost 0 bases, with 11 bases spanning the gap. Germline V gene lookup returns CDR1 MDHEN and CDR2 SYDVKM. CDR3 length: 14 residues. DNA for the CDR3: TGTGCCAGCAGGTACGGGGTGTTGAACACTGAAGCTTTCTTT. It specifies CASRYGVLNTEAFF.